These 17 T cell receptor beta chains were all obtained from the same sample, sequenced in a study of blood T cell repertoires in COVID-19 (dated by TCRdb to about 2020). Libraries were prepared through the immunoSEQ multiplex PCR assay. Sourced from immuneACCESS, this table was stored by TCRdb with only in-frame sequences that have V and J called. A share of the clones is absent; for the studies checked, an unresolved V gene accounts for under half, and the remainder has no known explanation. The sample yields hundreds of thousands of clones; about 88% were counted once. The ten largest clonotypes hold around 1.5% of the sample. Sequencing was carried out using PBMCs or T cells enriched from blood (not recorded which). The receptors here all came from a woman under 30 who had been exposed to COVID-19.

J is TRBJ2-7 and V is TRBV25-1; TRBD1 matches at 7 bases. The trim removed 4 bases at V and 3 bases at J, leaving 6 bases unmatched. CDR3 length: 14 amino acids. CDR1 is MGHDK, CDR2 SYGVNS, per germline. The CDR3 nucleotides read TGTGCCAGCAGTGGAGGTACAGGGGTCTACGAGCAGTACTTC. Translating it yields CASSGGTGVYEQYF.

V gene TRBV3-1 (or the pseudogene TRBV3-2) combines with J gene TRBJ2-2; the D is unclear. The V gene's germline CDR1 is LGHDT and CDR2 YNNKEL (reference sequence). The CDR3 is 14 residues long. Trimming took 0 bases from V and 6 from J, leaving 8 bases between them. CDR3 region: CASSQDVQAGELFF. CDR3 bases: TGTGCCAGCAGCCAAGACGTTCAGGCCGGGGAGCTGTTTTTT.

The genes are TRBV5-1 and TRBJ1-1; unclear D gene. Germline V lookup: CDR1 SGHRS, CDR2 YFSETQ. Trimming shortened V by 2 bases and J by 2 bases, and 10 bases separated the two germline ends. The CDR3 covers 14 residues. The CDR3 DNA follows: TGCGCCAGCAGCTTCGGCCAGACAAACACTGAAGCTTTCTTT. Protein product: CASSFGQTNTEAFF.

The J gene is TRBJ2-2, the V gene TRBV24-1; TRBD2 matches 7 bases. Germline lookup yields CDR1 KGHDR and CDR2 SFDVKD. Trimming at V came to 5 bases and at J to 6 bases, leaving 14 bases not matched to a gene. This CDR3 has 17 amino acids. The CDR3 sequence is CATSALGGTMPAGELFF. CDR3 coding DNA: TGTGCCACCAGTGCCCTGGGGGGGACCATGCCTGCCGGGGAGCTGTTTTTT.

This clone was found once. This rearrangement joins TRBV5-4 to TRBJ2-5, with 12 nucleotides matching TRBD2. Germline assignment: CDR1 SGHNT and CDR2 YYREEE (reference sequence). The CDR3 runs 15 residues. Unmatched junction bases numbered 6, after V lost 5 bases and J lost 4 bases. CDR3 in amino acids: CASSSSGRALETQYF. In nucleotides, the CDR3 is TGTGCCAGCAGTTCTAGCGGGAGGGCCCTAGAGACCCAGTACTTC. The full variable domain, in which reference TRBV5-4 and TRBJ2-5 provide the parts outside the CDR3, is ETGVTQSPTHLIKTRGQQVTLRCSSQSGHNTVSWYQQALGQGPQFIFQYYREEENGRGNFPPRFSGLQFPNYSSELNVNALELDDSALYLCASSSSGRALETQYFGPGTRLLVL.

This chain uses TRBV27 with TRBJ1-2, with 7 bases identical to TRBD1. Germline V gives CDR1 MNHEY, CDR2 SMNVEV (reference sequence). This CDR3 comprises 12 residues. The V and J ends lost 6 bases and 2 bases, in that order; junction bases with no gene match: 0. The CDR3 region is CASRTGNYGYTF. The CDR3 DNA reads as TGTGCCAGCAGGACAGGGAACTATGGCTACACCTTC.

The chain combines TRBV27 with TRBJ2-1, with TRBD1 as a possible D gene (6 bases). The CDR3 is 15 residues long. Trimming removed 6 bases from V and 4 bases from J, with 16 bases in between. Germline CDR1 reads MNHEY; CDR2 reads SMNVEV (reference sequence). CDR3 in DNA: TGTGCCAGCAGAATGCGACAGGAGTCATACAATGAGCAGTTCTTC. This gives the protein CASRMRQESYNEQFF.

The chain has TRBV29-1 and TRBJ2-7; D gene unclear. The CDR3 runs 14 residues. Trimming cost V 0 bases and J 0 bases, with 9 bases left between them. Looked up from germline, CDR1 is SQVTM and CDR2 is ANQGSEA. DNA for the CDR3: TGCAGCGTTGAAGACCCGACATCCTCCTACGAGCAGTACTTC. The encoded protein is CSVEDPTSSYEQYF.

The chain couples TRBV30 to TRBJ2-7; D gene unclear. Germline V gene data show CDR1 as GTSNPN and CDR2 as SVGIG (reference sequence). Trimming stripped 0 bases from V and 6 bases from J, with 9 bases between. The CDR3 has 12 residues. CDR3 sequence reads: CAWSVAQGEQYF. The CDR3 DNA is TGTGCCTGGAGTGTAGCGCAAGGCGAGCAGTACTTC.

The CDR3 protein is CASSFLAGGRFF. CDR3 nucleotides: TGTGCCAGCAGCTTCCTAGCGGGGGGGCGGTTCTTC. This chain joins TRBV7-2 and TRBJ2-1; 12 nucleotides match TRBD2. Germline V gives CDR1 SGHTA, CDR2 FQGNSA. J lost 15 bases, V lost 3 bases, and 3 bases had no gene match. CDR3 length equals 12 residues.

The chain combines TRBV6-6 with TRBJ2-7; D gene unclear. The germline gives CDR1 MNHNY, CDR2 SVGAGI (reference sequence). V was shortened by 7 bases and J by 4 bases, with 11 bases between the two germline ends. The CDR3 extends over 12 amino acids. This CDR3 is CASMAGIYEQYF. Written as DNA, the CDR3 is TGTGCCAGCATGGCAGGAATTTACGAGCAGTACTTC.

The chain uses TRBV15 and TRBJ2-3; 7 bases are shared with TRBD2. The CDR3 is 14 amino acids. The V gene end was trimmed by 3 bases and the J gene end by 5 bases; junction bases not matched to a gene: 5. Germline V gene sequence: CDR1 LNHNV, CDR2 YYDKDF (reference sequence). CDR3 nucleotide sequence: TGTGCCACCAGCAGGGAGCGGGAAATAGATACGCAGTATTTT. Residues: CATSREREIDTQYF.

J is TRBJ2-2 and V is TRBV19; 13 bases fit TRBD2. The CDR3 sequence is 18 residues long. The V segment lost 3 bases and the J segment 5 bases; nucleotides outside the gene matches: 9. Germline assignment: CDR1 LNHDA and CDR2 SQIVND (reference sequence). The DNA for the CDR3 is TGTGCCAGTAGTATGGAGGGACTAGCGGGACCTTCAACCGGGGAGCTGTTTTTT. It encodes CASSMEGLAGPSTGELFF.

A word on this clone: This specimen includes other DNA sequences encoding the same CDR3. The V gene is TRBV18, the J gene TRBJ1-1, with 7 bases aligning to TRBD1. With V trimmed by 3 bases and J by 3 bases, 4 bases remained unmatched. This CDR3 has 14 amino acids. CDR1 is KGHSH, CDR2 LQKENI, per germline. The CDR3 sequence: CASSPLTGDTEAFF. CDR3 nucleotides: TGTGCCAGCTCACCTCTAACAGGGGACACTGAAGCTTTCTTT.

The DNA of the CDR3 is TGCGCCAGCAGCCCAGGGGGCGCGTCGGCAGATGAAAAACTGTTTTTT. Its translation is CASSPGGASADEKLFF. The rearrangement uses TRBV5-1 and TRBJ1-4; 8 positions match TRBD1. Losses at the gene ends were 4 bases for V and 6 bases for J; bases not matched to a gene: 11. This CDR3 contains 16 residues. Germline assignment: CDR1 SGHRS and CDR2 YFSETQ.

V and J are TRBV28 and TRBJ2-7, with TRBD1 identical over 8 bases. Germline V lookup: CDR1 MDHEN, CDR2 SYDVKM. The CDR3 extends over 16 amino acids. The ends lost 4 bases at V and 4 bases at J; junction bases unmatched: 12. The CDR3, as DNA: TGTGCCAGCAGTTCCCAGGGGGCTCAGAGGGGGTACGAGCAGTACTTC. Translated, it gives CASSSQGAQRGYEQYF.

The chain employs TRBV4-1 and TRBJ2-5, with TRBD2 matching over 7 bases. Germline-derived CDR1 and CDR2 are MGHRA and YSYEKL. This CDR3 spans 13 amino acids. The V gene end was trimmed by 6 bases and the J gene end by 0 bases; junction bases not matched to a gene: 1. The CDR3 reads CASSLADQETQYF. In DNA form, the CDR3 reads TGCGCCAGCAGTCTAGCGGACCAAGAGACCCAGTACTTC.